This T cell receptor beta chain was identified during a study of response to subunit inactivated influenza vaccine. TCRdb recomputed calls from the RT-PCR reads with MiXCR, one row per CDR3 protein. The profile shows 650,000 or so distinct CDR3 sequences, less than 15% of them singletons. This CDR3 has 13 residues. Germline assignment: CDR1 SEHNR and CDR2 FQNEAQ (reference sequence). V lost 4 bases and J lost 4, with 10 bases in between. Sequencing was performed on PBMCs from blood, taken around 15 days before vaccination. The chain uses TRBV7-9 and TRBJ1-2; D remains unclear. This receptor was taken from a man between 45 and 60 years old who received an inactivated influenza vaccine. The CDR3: CASSWPATYGYTF. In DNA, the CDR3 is TGTGCCAGCAGCTGGCCAGCGACCTATGGCTACACCTTC.